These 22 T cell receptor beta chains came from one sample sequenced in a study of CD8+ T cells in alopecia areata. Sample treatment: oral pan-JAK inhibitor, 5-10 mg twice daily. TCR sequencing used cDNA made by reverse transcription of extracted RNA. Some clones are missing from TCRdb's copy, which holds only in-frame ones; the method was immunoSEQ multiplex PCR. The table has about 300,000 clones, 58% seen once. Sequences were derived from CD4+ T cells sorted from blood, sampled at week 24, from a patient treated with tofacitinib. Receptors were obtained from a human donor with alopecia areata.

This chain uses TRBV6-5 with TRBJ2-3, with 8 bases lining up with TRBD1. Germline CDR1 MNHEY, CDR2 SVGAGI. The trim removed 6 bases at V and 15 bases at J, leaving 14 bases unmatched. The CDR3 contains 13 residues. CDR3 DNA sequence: TGTGCCAGCAGCAAAAACCGGGACAGGCCCTCTTATTTT. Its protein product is CASSKNRDRPSYF.

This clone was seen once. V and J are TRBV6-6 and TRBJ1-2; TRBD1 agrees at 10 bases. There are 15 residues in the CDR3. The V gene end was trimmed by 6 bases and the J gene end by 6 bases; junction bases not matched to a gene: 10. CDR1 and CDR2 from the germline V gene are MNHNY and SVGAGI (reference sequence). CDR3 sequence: CASRSGTGVFDGYTF. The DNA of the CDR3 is TGTGCCAGCAGGTCGGGGACAGGGGTGTTCGATGGCTACACCTTC.

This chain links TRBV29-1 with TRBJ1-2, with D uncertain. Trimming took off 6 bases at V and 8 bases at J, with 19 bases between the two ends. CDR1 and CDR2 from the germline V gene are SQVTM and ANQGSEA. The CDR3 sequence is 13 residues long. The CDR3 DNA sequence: TGCAGCGTCCCCCACCGCAGTACTCGGGGCTACACCTTC. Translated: CSVPHRSTRGYTF.

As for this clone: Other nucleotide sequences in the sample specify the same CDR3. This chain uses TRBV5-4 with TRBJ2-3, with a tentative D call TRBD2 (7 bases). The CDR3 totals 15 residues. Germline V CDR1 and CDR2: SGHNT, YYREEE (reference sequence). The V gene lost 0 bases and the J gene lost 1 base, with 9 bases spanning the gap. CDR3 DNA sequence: TGTGCCAGCAGCTTGGCCGGGGGGCGCACAGATACGCAGTATTTT. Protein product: CASSLAGGRTDTQYF.

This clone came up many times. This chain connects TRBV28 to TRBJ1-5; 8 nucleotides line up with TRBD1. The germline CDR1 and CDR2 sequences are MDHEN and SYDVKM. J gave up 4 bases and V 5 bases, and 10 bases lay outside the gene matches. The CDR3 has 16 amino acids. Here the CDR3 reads CASSVPQGDRNQPQHF. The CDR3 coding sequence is TGTGCCAGCAGTGTCCCACAGGGGGACAGGAATCAGCCCCAGCATTTT.

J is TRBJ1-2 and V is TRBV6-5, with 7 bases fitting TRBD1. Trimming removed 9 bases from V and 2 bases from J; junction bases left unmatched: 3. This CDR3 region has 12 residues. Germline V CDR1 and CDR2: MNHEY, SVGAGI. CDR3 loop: CASADRNYGYTF. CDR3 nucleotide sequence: TGTGCCAGTGCGGACAGGAACTATGGCTACACCTTC.

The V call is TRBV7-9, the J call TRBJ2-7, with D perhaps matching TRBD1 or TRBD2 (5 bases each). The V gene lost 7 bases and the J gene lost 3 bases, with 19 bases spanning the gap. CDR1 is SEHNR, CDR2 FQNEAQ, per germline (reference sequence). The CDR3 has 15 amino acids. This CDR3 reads CASIITGTQVYEQYF. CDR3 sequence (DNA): TGTGCCAGCATCATTACCGGGACCCAAGTCTACGAGCAGTACTTC.

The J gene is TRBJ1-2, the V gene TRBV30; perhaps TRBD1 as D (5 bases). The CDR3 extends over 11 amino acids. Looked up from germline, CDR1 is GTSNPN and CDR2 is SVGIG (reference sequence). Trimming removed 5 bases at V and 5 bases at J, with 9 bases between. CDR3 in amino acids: CAWERGYGYTF. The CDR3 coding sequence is TGTGCCTGGGAGCGGGGGTATGGCTACACCTTC.

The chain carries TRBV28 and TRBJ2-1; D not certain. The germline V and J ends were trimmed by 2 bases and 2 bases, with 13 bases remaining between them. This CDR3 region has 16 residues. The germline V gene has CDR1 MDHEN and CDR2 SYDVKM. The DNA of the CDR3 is TGTGCCAGCAGTTTAGGGAAAATAGCAGCCTACAATGAGCAGTTCTTC. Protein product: CASSLGKIAAYNEQFF.

CDR3 coding DNA: TGTGCCAGCAGCTTAAACAGGGGCCCCTACGAGCAGTACTTC. Translation: CASSLNRGPYEQYF. The chain uses TRBV7-2 and TRBJ2-7, with 7 bases fitting TRBD1. The CDR3 is 14 residues long. Losses at the gene ends were 2 bases for V and 2 bases for J; bases not matched to a gene: 3. Germline CDR1 SGHTA, CDR2 FQGNSA.

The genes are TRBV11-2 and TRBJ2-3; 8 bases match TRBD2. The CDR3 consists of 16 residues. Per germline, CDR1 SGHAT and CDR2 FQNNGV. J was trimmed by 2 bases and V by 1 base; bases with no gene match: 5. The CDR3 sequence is CASSLAAGGLTDTQYF. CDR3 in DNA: TGTGCCAGCAGCTTAGCTGCGGGGGGCCTCACAGATACGCAGTATTTT.

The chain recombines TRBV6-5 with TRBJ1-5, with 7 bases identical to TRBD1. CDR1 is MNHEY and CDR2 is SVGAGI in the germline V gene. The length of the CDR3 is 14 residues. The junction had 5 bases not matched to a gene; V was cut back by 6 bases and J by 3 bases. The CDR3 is CASSRDRDNQPQHF. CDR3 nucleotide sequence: TGTGCCAGCAGCCGAGACAGGGACAATCAGCCCCAGCATTTT.

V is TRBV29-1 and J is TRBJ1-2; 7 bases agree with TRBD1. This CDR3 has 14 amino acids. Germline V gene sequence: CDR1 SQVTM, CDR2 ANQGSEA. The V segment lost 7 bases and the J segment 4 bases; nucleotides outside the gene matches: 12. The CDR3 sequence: CSADPRDSFYGYTF. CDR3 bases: TGCAGCGCCGACCCCCGGGACAGCTTCTATGGCTACACCTTC.

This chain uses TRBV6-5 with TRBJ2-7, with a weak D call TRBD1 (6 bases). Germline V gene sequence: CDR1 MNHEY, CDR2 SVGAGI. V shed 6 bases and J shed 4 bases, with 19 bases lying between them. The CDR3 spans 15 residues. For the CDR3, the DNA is TGTGCCAGCAGGACCAGGGGAGATGGAGGATACGAGCAGTACTTC. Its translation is CASRTRGDGGYEQYF.

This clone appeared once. CDR3 protein: CASSLRTGPYEQYF. CDR3 in DNA: TGTGCCAGCAGCCTCCGGACAGGGCCCTACGAGCAGTACTTC. V is TRBV7-8 and J is TRBJ2-7; 8 positions agree with TRBD1. The length of the CDR3 is 14 residues. Per the germline V gene, CDR1 is SGHVS and CDR2 is FQNEAQ. Germline trimming cut 5 bases from V and 2 bases from J; bases unmatched to any gene: 5. Combining the CDR3 with reference TRBV7-8 and TRBJ2-7 gives the whole variable domain GAGVSQSPRYKVAKRGQDVALRCDPISGHVSLFWYQQALGQGPEFLTYFQNEAQLDKSGLPSDRFFAERPEGSVSTLKIQRTQQEDSAVYLCASSLRTGPYEQYFGPGTRLTVT.

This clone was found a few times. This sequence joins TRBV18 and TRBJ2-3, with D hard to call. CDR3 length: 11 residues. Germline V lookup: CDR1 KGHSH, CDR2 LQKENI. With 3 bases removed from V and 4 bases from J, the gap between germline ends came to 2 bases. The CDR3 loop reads CASSPADTQYF. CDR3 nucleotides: TGTGCCAGCTCACCCGCAGATACGCAGTATTTT.

The CDR3, as DNA: TGTGCCAGCAGCTTAGGTGGTCTAGCGGGGGGCCTGGCTAGGGAGCAGTACTTC. This encodes CASSLGGLAGGLAREQYF. The chain joins TRBV13 to TRBJ2-7; TRBD2 agrees at 11 bases. Germline CDR1 PRHDT, CDR2 FYEKMQ (reference sequence). The V segment lost 0 bases and the J segment 7 bases; nucleotides outside the gene matches: 14. CDR3 length: 18 amino acids.

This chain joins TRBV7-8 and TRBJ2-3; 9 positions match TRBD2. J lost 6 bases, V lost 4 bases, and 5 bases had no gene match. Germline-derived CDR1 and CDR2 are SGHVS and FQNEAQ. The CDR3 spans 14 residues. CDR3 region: CASSSGSGGDTQYF. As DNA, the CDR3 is TGTGCCAGCAGCTCGGGGAGCGGGGGGGATACGCAGTATTTT.

CDR3 amino acids: CASSHSSGARTDTQYF. For the CDR3, the DNA is TGCGCCAGCAGCCATTCTTCAGGAGCGCGCACAGATACGCAGTATTTT. The genes are TRBV4-1 and TRBJ2-3, with D unresolved. Deletions cut 3 bases from V and 1 base from J, with 14 bases between. The V gene's germline CDR1 is MGHRA and CDR2 YSYEKL. CDR3 length: 16 amino acids.

The CDR3 DNA reads as TGTGCCAGCAGGCTGGAGCGGGTTCAAGAGACCCAGTACTTC. This encodes CASRLERVQETQYF. The chain joins TRBV5-4 to TRBJ2-5, with a possible D match to TRBD2 (6 bases). The germline V gene has CDR1 SGHNT and CDR2 YYREEE (reference sequence). The CDR3 runs 14 residues. V was shortened by 5 bases and J by 2 bases, with 13 bases between the two germline ends.

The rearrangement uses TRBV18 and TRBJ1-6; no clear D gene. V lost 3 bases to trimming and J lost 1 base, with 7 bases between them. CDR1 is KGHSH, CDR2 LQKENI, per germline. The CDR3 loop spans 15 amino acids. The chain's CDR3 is CASSPRESYNSPLHF. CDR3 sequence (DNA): TGTGCCAGCTCACCTCGGGAGTCCTATAATTCACCCCTCCACTTT.

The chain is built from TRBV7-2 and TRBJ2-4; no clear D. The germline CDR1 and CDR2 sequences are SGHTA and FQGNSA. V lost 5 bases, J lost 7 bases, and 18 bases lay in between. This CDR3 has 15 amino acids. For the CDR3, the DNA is TGTGCCAGCAGCCCCCTCCATTCAGGACGCAACATTCAGTACTTC. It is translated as CASSPLHSGRNIQYF.